This TCR beta chain was sequenced for a study of regulatory T cells in long-lasting Graves disease. CDR3 length equals 16 residues. Germline lookup yields CDR1 SEHNR and CDR2 FQNEAQ (reference sequence). The V end was cut by 7 bases, the J end by 3 bases, with 22 bases between. Libraries of TCR beta came from iRepertoire HTBI primers plus Arm-PCR of CDR3 regions. Original methodology: Samples collectively showed more than 55 TRBV and 14 TRBJ segments. Each CDR3 protein is one row after TCRdb ran MiXCR on the multiplex PCR reads. TCRdb, rather than the study authors, made the V and J calls. This table holds roughly 510,000 distinct CDR3 sequences, 16% found once. Time point defined: newly diagnosed GD, antithyroid drugs for less than 3 months. Extracted RNA from PBMCs served as the source of the TCR library. The sample was also reused in another study, on T cells in Graves' hyperthyroidism and ophthalmopathy. In that study: Most thyroid clonotypes expanded above 0.001 appeared in blood too.

The chain is built from TRBV7-9 and TRBJ2-7; D is possibly TRBD1 (7 bases). The origin of this receptor is a man younger than 30 with Graves disease. This sample comprised peripheral blood mononuclear cells (PBMCs), obtained at new diagnosis, from a patient treated with antithyroid drugs. CDR3 sequence: CASTKSPPGGYYEQYF. In DNA form, the CDR3 reads TGTGCCAGCACCAAAAGTCCGCCAGGGGGGTACTACGAGCAGTACTTC.